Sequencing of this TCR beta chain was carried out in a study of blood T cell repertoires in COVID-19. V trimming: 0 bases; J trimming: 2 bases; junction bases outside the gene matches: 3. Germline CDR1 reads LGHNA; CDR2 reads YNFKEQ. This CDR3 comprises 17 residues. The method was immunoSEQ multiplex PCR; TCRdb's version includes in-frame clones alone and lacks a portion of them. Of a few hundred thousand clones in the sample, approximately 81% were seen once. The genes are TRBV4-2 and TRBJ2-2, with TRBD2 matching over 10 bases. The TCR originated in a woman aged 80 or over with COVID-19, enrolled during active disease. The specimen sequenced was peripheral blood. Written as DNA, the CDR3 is TGTGCCAGCAGCCAAGAACTAGCGGGGAGAAACACCGGGGAGCTGTTTTTT. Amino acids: CASSQELAGRNTGELFF.